This T cell receptor beta chain was sequenced during a study of identifying expanded T cells in peripheral blood. The CDR3 spans 16 residues. Per germline, CDR1 LNHDA and CDR2 SQIVND (reference sequence). V trimming: 4 bases; J trimming: 5 bases; junction bases outside the gene matches: 8. During the collection period, no donor immune events like infections were recorded. Generated by immunoSEQ multiplex PCR, the TCRdb table keeps only in-frame clones and is missing some. This table has about 83,000 clones, about 89% appearing once. Study-level points and caveats: Approximately two-week clone count variance significantly increased as total template count grew. Over about two and four weeks, about 15 and 19 clones changed, versus more than 1 between replicates.

With regard to this clone: The antigen is unknown.

The rearrangement joins TRBV19 to TRBJ2-2; TRBD2 matches 9 bases. The material sequenced was blood. The sequence was obtained from a person aged 18-70 years in good health. CDR3: CASSRTREGGTGELFF. For the CDR3, the DNA is TGTGCCAGTAGTAGGACGCGGGAGGGCGGGACCGGGGAGCTGTTTTTT.